These 2 T cell receptor beta chains were all obtained from the same sample, sequenced in a study of blood T cell repertoires in COVID-19. Libraries were prepared by immunoSEQ multiplex PCR; TCRdb keeps only in-frame clonotypes and omits some of them. The table includes about 250,000 clones, roughly 91% detected once. The sequenced sample consisted of peripheral blood. These receptors originate from a man aged 30-40 years with acute or convalescent COVID-19.

This rearrangement joins TRBV10-3 to TRBJ1-2; TRBD1 is a possible D gene (5 bases). From germline, CDR1 is ENHRY and CDR2 SYGVKD. This CDR3 contains 14 residues. Trimming took off 3 bases at V and 0 bases at J, with 8 bases between the two ends. Written as DNA, the CDR3 is TGTGCCATCAGTGATAGGGGTCCTAACTATGGCTACACCTTC. It translates to CAISDRGPNYGYTF.

The chain uses TRBV19 and TRBJ2-7; D is uncertain. Germline V gives CDR1 LNHDA, CDR2 SQIVND (reference sequence). CDR3 size: 14 residues. The V gene lost 10 bases and the J gene lost 1 base, with 17 bases spanning the gap. CDR3 residues: CATCGGVSSYEQYF. The CDR3 DNA sequence: TGTGCCACCTGCGGCGGCGTCTCGTCCTACGAGCAGTACTTC.